This T cell receptor beta chain was retrieved from a study of blood T cell repertoires in COVID-19. Using immunoSEQ multiplex PCR, the repertoire was profiled, and TCRdb retains in-frame clones only, with some absent. Among 45,000 to 50,000 clones listed, around 83% were seen once. This clone was picked up a small number of times. The CDR3 is 15 residues long. The V gene end was trimmed by 1 base and the J gene end by 6 bases; junction bases not matched to a gene: 6. Germline CDR1 reads MNHNS; CDR2 reads SASEGT. The chain carries TRBV6-1 and TRBJ1-1; 9 positions match TRBD1. This receptor was identified in a man in his sixties with active COVID-19. The sample consisted of peripheral blood. CDR3 DNA: TGTGCCAGCAGTGAAGGGGGGACAGGGAGGGCTGAAGCTTTCTTT. Its protein product is CASSEGGTGRAEAFF.